This T cell receptor (beta chain) is from a study of blood T cell repertoires in COVID-19. CDR3 length: 14 residues. V was cut by 3 bases and J by 1 base, with 9 bases left in between. CDR1 and CDR2 (germline): PRHDT, FYEKMQ (reference sequence). TCRdb keeps only in-frame clones here, not all; method: immunoSEQ multiplex PCR. The sample shows a few hundred thousand clones, around nine tenths of them seen only once. Grouping used clinical history reported by participants in a survey and questionnaire. The material sequenced was PBMCs or T cells enriched from blood (not recorded which). This receptor was identified in a woman between 18 and 29 years old who had been exposed to COVID-19. This rearrangement joins TRBV13 to TRBJ1-1; D is perhaps TRBD1 (6 bases). The CDR3 loop is CASSFGGQNTEAFF. Here the CDR3 DNA reads TGTGCCAGCAGCTTTGGGGGCCAGAACACTGAAGCTTTCTTT.